The next 21 T cell receptor beta chains were all read from a single sample in a study of T cell clones after liver transplantation. The method was immunoSEQ multiplex PCR; TCRdb's version includes in-frame clones alone and lacks a portion of them. The sample shows more than 95,000 clones, approximately 78% of them seen only once. The sequencing used CD4+ T cells from blood, collected before liver transplant. These receptors originate from a human donor who received a liver transplant.

For the CDR3, the DNA is TGTGCCAGCAGCCAGGGAACAAACATTCAGTACTTC. Amino acids: CASSQGTNIQYF. The J gene is TRBJ2-4, the V gene TRBV11-3, with D possibly being TRBD1 (5 bases). The V end lost 5 bases, the J end lost 6 bases, and 8 bases lay between the germline ends. CDR3 size: 12 residues. In germline, CDR1 is SGHNT, CDR2 YENEEA.

The chain carries TRBV6-5 and TRBJ1-4, with D unresolved. The CDR3 covers 11 residues. Germline V lookup: CDR1 MNHEY, CDR2 SVGAGI. The V and J ends lost 6 bases and 6 bases respectively, with 5 bases between them. CDR3 DNA: TGTGCCAGCAGAGGGTATGAAAAACTGTTTTTT. This gives the protein CASRGYEKLFF.

The CDR3 sequence is CASSLQRGYGYTF. CDR3 DNA: TGTGCCAGCAGCCTACAGCGCGGCTATGGCTACACCTTC. The chain joins TRBV6-5 to TRBJ1-2; D is undetermined. CDR1 and CDR2 (germline): MNHEY, SVGAGI. The CDR3 length is 13 residues. The V and J ends lost 6 bases and 4 bases respectively, with 12 bases between them.

This chain connects TRBV27 to TRBJ2-3, with TRBD2 identical over 10 bases. The CDR3 contains 16 residues. CDR1 MNHEY and CDR2 SMNVEV come from the germline V gene (reference sequence). V was pared by 6 bases and J by 3 bases, with 9 bases of the junction left unmatched. The CDR3 sequence is CASSSTAGGHTDTQYF. In DNA, the CDR3 is TGTGCCAGCAGCTCCACAGCGGGGGGGCATACAGATACGCAGTATTTT.

V is TRBV2 and J is TRBJ2-7; TRBD1 is a possible D gene (5 bases). The germline V and J ends were trimmed by 6 bases and 0 bases, with 15 bases remaining between them. From germline, CDR1 is SNHLY and CDR2 FYNNEI. The CDR3 totals 15 residues. CDR3 in DNA: TGTGCCAGCAGCAAAGGGGATACGCCCTCCTACGAGCAGTACTTC. Its translation is CASSKGDTPSYEQYF.

By sample share, this clone is medium-sized. V usage is TRBV12-5 and J usage is TRBJ1-5; D perhaps matches TRBD1 (5 bases). The CDR3 is 13 residues long. The V end was cut by 5 bases, the J end by 1 base, with 6 bases between. Germline assignment: CDR1 LGHNT and CDR2 FRNRAP. CDR3 residues: CASGRDSNQPQHF. CDR3 bases: TGTGCTAGTGGTCGGGACAGCAATCAGCCCCAGCATTTT. The entire variable domain, with the rest obtained from reference TRBV12-5 and TRBJ1-5, is as follows: DARVTQTPRHKVTEMGQEVTMRCQPILGHNTVFWYRQTMMQGLELLAYFRNRAPLDDSGMPKDRFSAEMPDATLATLKIQPSEPRDSAVYFCASGRDSNQPQHFGDGTRLSIL.

V gene TRBV28 combines with J gene TRBJ1-4; the D gene is possibly TRBD1 (6 bases). With 3 bases removed from V and 3 bases from J, the gap between germline ends came to 8 bases. CDR3 length: 14 residues. CDR1 and CDR2 (germline): MDHEN, SYDVKM. DNA of the CDR3: TGTGCCAGCAGTTTCGGACAGTCTAATGAAAAACTGTTTTTT. Translated, it gives CASSFGQSNEKLFF.

In regard to this clone: Sequence at one end of the junction differs from germline and may be a read error. The chain recombines TRBV6-1 with TRBJ1-2, with 9 bases lining up with TRBD1. This CDR3 contains 11 residues. The germline V gene encodes CDR1 MNHNS and CDR2 SASEGT. Written as DNA, the CDR3 is TGTGCCAGCAGTACAACCGGGACAGGGACATTC. Protein: CASSTTGTGTF.

The rearrangement joins TRBV6-5 to TRBJ2-7; D is undetermined. V shed 10 bases and J shed 0 bases, with 13 bases lying between them. In germline, CDR1 is MNHEY, CDR2 SVGAGI. The CDR3 length is 13 residues. The CDR3 sequence is CATRTSSSYEQYF. The CDR3 nucleotides are TGTGCCACCAGGACCTCCAGCTCCTACGAGCAGTACTTC.

J is TRBJ2-7 and V is TRBV28; D tentatively fits TRBD1 or TRBD2 (5 bases each). Trimming left V 7 bases short and J 0 bases short, with 19 bases between. CDR3 length: 16 residues. Germline lookup yields CDR1 MDHEN and CDR2 SYDVKM. The CDR3 sequence is CASMSPRDGRSYEQYF. The CDR3 DNA reads TGTGCCAGCATGAGCCCCCGGGACGGCCGCTCCTACGAGCAGTACTTC. Combining the CDR3 with reference TRBV28 and TRBJ2-7 gives the whole variable domain DVKVTQSSRYLVKRTGEKVFLECVQDMDHENMFWYRQDPGLGLRLIYFSYDVKMKEKGDIPEGYSVSREKKERFSLILESASTNQTSMYLCASMSPRDGRSYEQYFGPGTRLTVT.

In this sample, this clone turned up a few times. The V call is TRBV2, the J call TRBJ1-6; no clear D. Germline assignment: CDR1 SNHLY and CDR2 FYNNEI. Trimming pared 4 bases from V and 0 bases from J, leaving 7 bases between. CDR3 length equals 15 residues. CDR3 amino acids: CASSVESSYNSPLHF. In DNA, the CDR3 is TGTGCCAGCAGTGTAGAGAGCTCCTATAATTCACCCCTCCACTTT.

The J gene is TRBJ1-2, the V gene TRBV7-2, with D hard to call. Trimming removed 5 bases from V and 1 base from J, with 11 bases in between. Germline CDR1 reads SGHTA; CDR2 reads FQGNSA. CDR3 length: 14 residues. CDR3 DNA sequence: TGTGCCAGCAGCGGAACAGCTGGTAACTATGGCTACACCTTC. Translated: CASSGTAGNYGYTF.

This clone was found a few times. The chain recombines TRBV6-1 with TRBJ2-1, with 8 bases identical to TRBD2. Trimming removed 8 bases from V and 5 bases from J; junction bases left unmatched: 5. The V gene's germline CDR1 is MNHNS and CDR2 SASEGT. This CDR3 region has 13 residues. CDR3 residues: CASRGGQDNEQFF. The CDR3 DNA reads TGTGCCAGCCGGGGGGGGCAGGACAATGAGCAGTTCTTC.

The chain recombines TRBV7-2 with TRBJ1-3, with TRBD1 identical over 10 bases. Germline V lookup: CDR1 SGHTA, CDR2 FQGNSA. This CDR3 contains 16 residues. The trim removed 0 bases at V and 4 bases at J, leaving 3 bases unmatched. CDR3 region: CASSLAGTGAGNTIYF. The CDR3 coding sequence is TGTGCCAGCAGCTTAGCCGGGACAGGGGCAGGAAACACCATATATTTT. Drawing the rest from reference TRBV7-2 and TRBJ1-3, the complete variable domain is GAGVSQSPSNKVTEKGKDVELRCDPISGHTALYWYRQSLGQGLEFLIYFQGNSAPDKSGLPSDRFSAERTGGSVSTLTIQRTQQEDSAVYLCASSLAGTGAGNTIYFGEGSWLTVV.

V usage is TRBV28 and J usage is TRBJ1-5; 7 bases align to TRBD1. Trimming cost V 8 bases and J 1 base; bases outside gene matches: 2. Germline assignment: CDR1 MDHEN and CDR2 SYDVKM. This CDR3 comprises 13 residues. The CDR3: CASGTVSNQPQHF. In DNA, the CDR3 is TGTGCCAGCGGGACAGTAAGCAATCAGCCCCAGCATTTT.

J is TRBJ1-5 and V is TRBV28; 7 bases are a match to TRBD1. Trimming took 2 bases from V and 2 from J; bases not matched to a gene: 6. Germline CDR1 is MDHEN and CDR2 is SYDVKM. This CDR3 spans 16 amino acids. Here the CDR3 DNA reads TGTGCCAGCAGTTTAGTAGGGGGCTGGGGCAATCAGCCCCAGCATTTT. Its protein is CASSLVGGWGNQPQHF.

J is TRBJ2-3 and V is TRBV7-8; the match to TRBD1 covers 9 bases. The CDR3 is made up of 15 amino acids. Per germline, CDR1 SGHVS and CDR2 FQNEAQ. V was pared by 5 bases and J by 4 bases, with 7 bases of the junction left unmatched. CDR3: CASSPRTGVADTQYF. The CDR3 nucleotides are TGTGCCAGCAGCCCCAGGACAGGGGTGGCAGATACGCAGTATTTT. The complete variable domain, with remaining parts taken from reference TRBV7-8 and TRBJ2-3, reads GAGVSQSPRYKVAKRGQDVALRCDPISGHVSLFWYQQALGQGPEFLTYFQNEAQLDKSGLPSDRFFAERPEGSVSTLKIQRTQQEDSAVYLCASSPRTGVADTQYFGPGTRLTVL.

The sample holds a few counts of this clone. The chain uses TRBV19 and TRBJ2-3; 7 bases line up with TRBD1. CDR3 length: 14 amino acids. Germline V lookup: CDR1 LNHDA, CDR2 SQIVND (reference sequence). The ends lost 7 bases at V and 6 bases at J; junction bases unmatched: 10. CDR3 sequence: CASTPDRSRDTQYF. In DNA form, the CDR3 reads TGTGCCAGTACCCCGGACAGGTCCAGGGATACGCAGTATTTT.

This sequence joins TRBV27 and TRBJ2-4; D is possibly TRBD1 or TRBD2 (6 bases each). Trimming cost V 5 bases and J 0 bases, with 17 bases left between them. The germline V gene has CDR1 MNHEY and CDR2 SMNVEV (reference sequence). This CDR3 is 17 amino acids long. CDR3 DNA sequence: TGTGCCAGCAGTCTCTCGCCGGGGGCCGCAGCCAAAAACATTCAGTACTTC. Translated: CASSLSPGAAAKNIQYF.

This clone was seen only once. V is TRBV7-2 and J is TRBJ1-2, with no clear D. This CDR3 has 14 residues. The ends were cut back, 5 bases at V and 4 bases at J, with 14 bases in the middle. Germline assignment: CDR1 SGHTA and CDR2 FQGNSA. CDR3 region: CASSPPGVGYGYTF. CDR3 nucleotide sequence: TGTGCCAGCAGCCCCCCTGGCGTCGGCTATGGCTACACCTTC.

This clone has more than one count but fewer than ten. The chain is built from TRBV6-1 and TRBJ1-3; unclear D gene. The length of the CDR3 is 16 residues. Looked up from germline, CDR1 is MNHNS and CDR2 is SASEGT. Trimming stripped 1 base from V and 11 bases from J, with 21 bases between. The CDR3 DNA is TGTGCCAGCAGTGAAGGCCCGGGATCAAGGTTATGGGCCATATATTTT. Translated, it gives CASSEGPGSRLWAIYF.